This T cell receptor beta chain was sequenced for a study of CD8+ T cells in alopecia areata. Sequencing used cDNA as its template, made by extracting RNA and reverse transcribing it. Here immunoSEQ multiplex PCR was the method, and the copy in TCRdb shows in-frame clones only, minus some. The sample consists of approximately 150,000 clones, 50% to 75% of them appearing once. Treatment: oral pan-JAK inhibitor, 5-10 mg twice daily. Lesional scalp punch biopsies and peripheral blood came from alopecia areata patients. Overall study findings and caveats: Among the top 100, expanded CD8+ clones were significantly decreased by tofacitinib, as was scalp clonality. TCRs were shared less clearly across patients than in mice, possibly for HLA-related reasons. Throughout tofacitinib, many expanded lesional clones continued to persist in scalp and blood.

Per the germline V gene, CDR1 is SGDLS and CDR2 is YYNGEE. Trimming removed 1 base at V and 2 bases at J, with 15 bases between. The CDR3 totals 16 residues. This clone has a handful of counts. The antigen remains unidentified. This material consisted of CD4+ T cells sorted from blood, taken between weeks 55 and 65, from a patient treated with tofacitinib. The chain employs TRBV9 and TRBJ2-5; TRBD1 might be the D (6 bases). This receptor was obtained from a human donor with alopecia areata. CDR3 DNA: TGTGCCAGCAGCGTACGGGAAACAGGGATTCAAGAGACCCAGTACTTC. Protein product: CASSVRETGIQETQYF.